This T cell receptor (beta chain) emerged from a study of blood T cell repertoires in COVID-19. In the study overall: Acute and convalescent COVID-19 specimens originated in the United States, Italy and Spain. T cells, B-cell-depleted T cells, or PBMCs provided the cDNA or gDNA that served as material.

Per the original methods: How many nucleated cells were present was estimated from reference gene primer amplification. The assay was immunoSEQ multiplex PCR, and TCRdb's table has in-frame clones only and misses some. The DNA gave D and trimming, while V, J and clone size come from that table. The sample holds some 99,000 clones, around three quarters seen once. CDR1 MNHEY and CDR2 SVGAGI come from the germline V gene. Trimming removed 4 bases at V and 6 bases at J, with 19 bases between. The CDR3 runs to 16 residues. This TCR derives from a human donor in a cohort sampled during active or convalescent COVID-19. The gene calls are TRBV6-5 and TRBJ1-5; no clear D gene. Sequenced sample: peripheral blood. CDR3 nucleotide sequence: TGTGCCAGCAGTTCCATCGCCGGGGTTCTCGGTCAGCCCCAGCATTTT. Translation: CASSSIAGVLGQPQHF.